The 4 T cell receptor beta chains below all came from one sample that was sequenced in a study of blood T cells in healthy people across ages. With a J-beta primer mix and a sample-barcoded 5' primer, a second PCR ran roughly 7 to 11 cycles. One entry per CDR3 protein results from TCRdb running MiXCR on the 5' RACE reads. Here the sample spans about 650,000 distinct CDR3 sequences, 45% to 60% being singletons. The sequencing input was blood. The origin of the receptors is a woman aged 80 or over in good health.

Remarks on this clonotype: A much bigger clone sits one base away, suggesting this may be a read error. V usage is TRBV25-1 and J usage is TRBJ1-2; TRBD1 aligns across 9 bases. Germline loops: CDR1 MGHDK, CDR2 SYGVNS. This CDR3 is built from 15 residues. Trimming took 6 bases from V and 7 from J; bases not matched to a gene: 12. CDR3 residues: CASSASGTGIAGYTF. CDR3 nucleotides: TGTGCCAGCAGCGCGTCCGGGACAGGGATCGCTGGCTACACCTTC.

This chain connects TRBV7-9 to TRBJ2-7; the D is unclear. The V end lost 5 bases, the J end lost 0 bases, and 14 bases lay between the germline ends. The germline CDR1 and CDR2 sequences are SEHNR and FQNEAQ (reference sequence). The CDR3 length is 15 residues. The CDR3 DNA sequence: TGTGCCAGCAGCGGTTCTGTGATAGCCTCCTACGAGCAGTACTTC. Translation gives CASSGSVIASYEQYF.

This clonotype showed up just a few times. The chain links TRBV9 to TRBJ1-4; D not resolved. V lost 3 bases to trimming and J lost 0 bases, with 6 bases between them. Germline assignment: CDR1 SGDLS and CDR2 YYNGEE. The length of the CDR3 is 14 residues. CDR3 amino acids: CASSAGPTNEKLFF. DNA for the CDR3: TGTGCCAGCAGCGCCGGACCAACTAATGAAAAACTGTTTTTT.

This sequence joins TRBV7-2 and TRBJ2-3, with TRBD2 matching 8 bases. The CDR3 has 17 residues. With 5 bases clipped from V and 6 bases from J, the junction kept 16 bases outside the gene matches. The germline V gene encodes CDR1 SGHTA and CDR2 FQGNSA. The CDR3 reads CASSPRGVSGARDTQYF. CDR3 DNA: TGTGCCAGCAGCCCCCGAGGGGTTAGCGGGGCTAGGGATACGCAGTATTTT.